Listed here are 28 T cell receptor beta chains from one sample, sequenced in a study of blood T cell repertoires in COVID-19 (dated by TCRdb to about 2020). Receptors were amplified or captured by the immunoSEQ multiplex PCR assay. Not all clones reach the TCRdb copy of this immuneACCESS table, which keeps in-frame sequences only. Checked studies attribute under half of the gap to unresolved V genes and leave the rest unexplained. The sample table lists 150,000 to 200,000 clones, nearly 80% of them with a count of one. Of the sample, approximately 15% falls within the top ten clones. The sequencing sample was made of peripheral blood. These TCRs come from a woman older than 75 with acute or convalescent COVID-19.

The J gene is TRBJ1-6, the V gene TRBV28, with TRBD1 matching 7 bases. The CDR3 extends over 15 amino acids. The trim removed 4 bases at V and 6 bases at J, leaving 6 bases unmatched. The germline gives CDR1 MDHEN, CDR2 SYDVKM. The CDR3: CASSSRQGPNSPLHF. The CDR3 bases are TGTGCCAGCAGTTCCCGACAGGGCCCTAATTCACCCCTCCACTTT.

This sequence joins TRBV10-1 and TRBJ2-7, with D maybe TRBD2 (6 bases). CDR3 length: 15 amino acids. Trimming removed 2 bases from V and 2 bases from J, with 13 bases in between. From germline, CDR1 is WNHNN and CDR2 SYGVQD (reference sequence). DNA for the CDR3: TGCGCCAGCAGTGAGGGCCTAGCGCCAACCTACGAGCAGTACTTC. It translates to CASSEGLAPTYEQYF.

The CDR3 protein is CASSGNRGSEKLFF. CDR3 in DNA: TGTGCCAGCAGCGGCAATAGGGGTAGTGAAAAACTGTTTTTT. The gene calls are TRBV7-9 and TRBJ1-4; D is perhaps TRBD1 (5 bases). V dropped 5 bases and J dropped 7 bases, with 14 bases sitting between them. The CDR3 extends over 14 amino acids. Germline values: CDR1 SEHNR, CDR2 FQNEAQ (reference sequence).

The genes are TRBV4-1 and TRBJ2-7, with D perhaps matching TRBD1 (6 bases). Germline CDR1 and CDR2: MGHRA and YSYEKL. The CDR3 is 14 residues long. The V end lost 4 bases, the J end lost 3 bases, and 13 bases lay between the germline ends. CDR3 nucleotides: TGCGCCAGCAGCCTTGAGGAACAGGGCTACGAGCAGTACTTC. Its protein product is CASSLEEQGYEQYF.

This rearrangement joins TRBV5-4 to TRBJ2-5; TRBD2 might be the D (6 bases). Trimming took 4 bases from V and 3 from J, leaving 16 bases between them. The CDR3 totals 15 residues. The germline CDR1 and CDR2 sequences are SGHNT and YYREEE (reference sequence). The CDR3: CASSRGSGTEETQYF. DNA for the CDR3: TGTGCCAGCAGCCGGGGGTCTGGAACGGAAGAGACCCAGTACTTC.

The genes are TRBV5-1 and TRBJ2-1, with 8 bases identical to TRBD1. Germline CDR1 is SGHRS and CDR2 is YFSETQ. V lost 3 bases to trimming and J lost 8 bases; unmatched junction nucleotides: 4. The CDR3 spans 13 residues. CDR3 loop: CASSWTTGDEQFF. DNA for the CDR3: TGCGCCAGCAGCTGGACGACAGGGGATGAGCAGTTCTTC.

The V gene is TRBV5-1, the J gene TRBJ1-1, with TRBD1 matching over 9 bases. Per the germline V gene, CDR1 is SGHRS and CDR2 is YFSETQ. The CDR3 is 14 amino acids. The V segment lost 1 base and the J segment 5 bases; nucleotides outside the gene matches: 3. In DNA form, the CDR3 reads TGCGCCAGCAGCTTGTCGGACAGGGGAACTGAAGCTTTCTTT. It encodes CASSLSDRGTEAFF.

The chain uses TRBV5-5 and TRBJ2-3, with 10 positions matching TRBD2. The CDR3 covers 15 residues. V dropped 2 bases and J dropped 8; count of bases not matched to a gene: 8. CDR1 SGHKS and CDR2 YYEKEE come from the germline V gene (reference sequence). The CDR3 DNA sequence: TGTGCCAGCAGCTTAGGCCTAGCGGGAGTATCTACGCAGTATTTT. It yields the protein CASSLGLAGVSTQYF. Supplemented by reference TRBV5-5 and TRBJ2-3, the full variable domain reads DAGVTQSPTHLIKTRGQQVTLRCSPISGHKSVSWYQQVLGQGPQFIFQYYEKEERGRGNFPDRFSARQFPNYSSELNVNALLLGDSALYLCASSLGLAGVSTQYFGPGTRLTVL.

The CDR3 here is CASSERDRAFF. The CDR3 DNA sequence: TGCGCCAGCAGCGAACGGGACAGAGCTTTCTTT. The chain couples TRBV5-1 to TRBJ1-1; TRBD1 matches 7 bases. The CDR3 loop spans 11 amino acids. Per the germline V gene, CDR1 is SGHRS and CDR2 is YFSETQ. V lost 4 bases and J lost 10; bases outside the gene matches: 4.

The rearrangement uses TRBV20-1 and TRBJ2-5, with D hard to call. The CDR3 contains 12 residues. The V end was cut by 3 bases, the J end by 2 bases, with 7 bases between. Germline CDR1 reads DFQATT; CDR2 reads SNEGSKA (reference sequence). CDR3 coding DNA: TGCAGTGCTAGTACAGTGCAAGAGACCCAGTACTTC. This translates into CSASTVQETQYF.

The rearrangement joins TRBV30 to TRBJ1-2; 7 nucleotides match TRBD1. Trimming took 3 bases from V and 7 from J; bases not matched to a gene: 11. This CDR3 is 14 amino acids long. The V gene's germline CDR1 is GTSNPN and CDR2 SVGIG (reference sequence). CDR3 coding DNA: TGTGCCTGGAGACCAGACAGGGTGGCCGGTGGCTACACCTTC. Translation: CAWRPDRVAGGYTF.

A note on this clone: This specimen includes other DNA sequences encoding the same CDR3. V usage is TRBV2 and J usage is TRBJ1-5; D not certain. V was cut by 8 bases and J by 1 base, with 12 bases left in between. The CDR3 extends over 14 amino acids. The germline gives CDR1 SNHLY, CDR2 FYNNEI. DNA for the CDR3: TGTGCCAGCTCATTGACAAGCAGCAATCAGCCCCAGCATTTT. It specifies CASSLTSSNQPQHF. Complete variable domain (other parts from reference TRBV2 and TRBJ1-5): EPEVTQTPSHQVTQMGQEVILRCVPISNHLYFYWYRQILGQKVEFLVSFYNNEISEKSEIFDDQFSVERPDGSNFTLKIRSTKLEDSAMYFCASSLTSSNQPQHFGDGTRLSIL.

The chain links TRBV27 to TRBJ2-7, with 8 bases matching TRBD2. The germline gives CDR1 MNHEY, CDR2 SMNVEV (reference sequence). This CDR3 has 14 amino acids. Unmatched junction bases numbered 6, after V lost 3 bases and J lost 5 bases. This CDR3 reads CASSFSGGGHEQYF. The CDR3 nucleotides are TGTGCCAGCAGTTTCTCCGGGGGGGGCCACGAGCAGTACTTC.

The chain joins TRBV29-1 to TRBJ1-3; TRBD1 aligns across 7 bases. Losses at the gene ends were 1 base for V and 4 bases for J; bases not matched to a gene: 1. The CDR3 has 13 residues. CDR1 SQVTM and CDR2 ANQGSEA come from the germline V gene. CDR3 sequence reads: CSVEGQGGNTIYF. CDR3 sequence (DNA): TGCAGCGTTGAAGGACAGGGCGGAAACACCATATATTTT.

The chain couples TRBV6-6 to TRBJ2-7; tentatively, D is TRBD2 (5 bases). The V end was cut by 4 bases, the J end by 6 bases, with 10 bases between. The germline V gene has CDR1 MNHNY and CDR2 SVGAGI (reference sequence). The CDR3 spans 12 residues. This chain's CDR3 is CASSFLLAEQYF. The CDR3 DNA reads as TGTGCCAGCAGTTTTCTGCTAGCCGAGCAGTACTTC.

The chain combines TRBV2 with TRBJ1-2; TRBD1 is a possible D gene (6 bases). With 6 bases removed from V and 8 bases from J, the gap between germline ends came to 25 bases. There are 16 residues in the CDR3. Germline loops: CDR1 SNHLY, CDR2 FYNNEI. CDR3 loop: CASRLQAIRGLDGYTF. The CDR3 DNA sequence: TGTGCCAGCAGACTACAGGCAATCAGGGGTCTTGACGGCTACACCTTC. Filled out from reference TRBV2 and TRBJ1-2, the complete variable domain reads EPEVTQTPSHQVTQMGQEVILRCVPISNHLYFYWYRQILGQKVEFLVSFYNNEISEKSEIFDDQFSVERPDGSNFTLKIRSTKLEDSAMYFCASRLQAIRGLDGYTFGSGTRLTVV.

The chain combines TRBV5-4 with TRBJ1-6, with D hard to call. This CDR3 spans 13 amino acids. Germline V gene sequence: CDR1 SGHNT, CDR2 YYREEE (reference sequence). V lost 5 bases, J lost 10 bases, and 13 bases lay in between. The CDR3 bases are TGTGCCAGCAGACGCACGGGAGACTCACCCCTCCACTTT. As protein: CASRRTGDSPLHF.

This chain uses TRBV29-1 with TRBJ2-5; 9 nucleotides align to TRBD2. The V and J ends lost 4 bases and 2 bases, in that order; junction bases with no gene match: 8. Per the germline V gene, CDR1 is SQVTM and CDR2 is ANQGSEA. The CDR3 sequence is 15 residues long. The CDR3: CSVGIAGALQETQYF. The CDR3 DNA reads TGCAGCGTTGGAATAGCGGGGGCGCTACAAGAGACCCAGTACTTC.

The rearrangement links TRBV5-5 to TRBJ2-1; no clear D gene. The CDR3 consists of 15 residues. Germline CDR1 reads SGHKS; CDR2 reads YYEKEE (reference sequence). The V and J ends lost 2 bases and 4 bases respectively, with 13 bases between them. The CDR3 reads CASSLDATGYNEQFF. In nucleotides, the CDR3 is TGTGCCAGCAGCTTAGATGCGACTGGGTACAATGAGCAGTTCTTC. Complete variable domain (other parts from reference TRBV5-5 and TRBJ2-1): DAGVTQSPTHLIKTRGQQVTLRCSPISGHKSVSWYQQVLGQGPQFIFQYYEKEERGRGNFPDRFSARQFPNYSSELNVNALLLGDSALYLCASSLDATGYNEQFFGPGTRLTVL.

The V and J genes are TRBV3-1 (or the pseudogene TRBV3-2) and TRBJ1-1, with D hard to call. This CDR3 has 12 amino acids. Trimming removed 0 bases at V and 12 bases at J, with 11 bases between. In germline, CDR1 is LGHDT, CDR2 YNNKEL (reference sequence). CDR3 DNA sequence: TGTGCCAGCAGCCAAGAGGCGCGGGGAACTTTCTTT. Translation: CASSQEARGTFF.

The chain uses TRBV20-1 and TRBJ1-2; no reliable D call. Trimming took off 3 bases at V and 6 bases at J, with 8 bases between the two ends. The CDR3 length is 11 residues. CDR1 is DFQATT, CDR2 SNEGSKA, per germline (reference sequence). The CDR3 loop reads CSASLPHGYTF. The CDR3 DNA reads TGCAGTGCTAGTCTCCCTCATGGCTACACCTTC.

The V gene is TRBV5-1, the J gene TRBJ2-7; TRBD1 matches 9 bases. The CDR3 extends over 13 amino acids. The V segment lost 7 bases and the J segment 5 bases; nucleotides outside the gene matches: 7. Germline CDR1 and CDR2: SGHRS and YFSETQ. The CDR3 is CASGQGSPNEQYF. CDR3 in DNA: TGCGCCAGCGGACAGGGGTCTCCAAACGAGCAGTACTTC.

The CDR3 loop is CASSQRTGREETQYF. CDR3 nucleotide sequence: TGTGCCAGCAGCCAAAGGACAGGGCGCGAAGAGACCCAGTACTTC. The V gene is TRBV5-4, the J gene TRBJ2-5; 8 positions match TRBD1. The CDR3 sequence is 15 residues long. The germline V gene encodes CDR1 SGHNT and CDR2 YYREEE (reference sequence). Trimming cost V 4 bases and J 3 bases; bases outside gene matches: 8.

The J gene is TRBJ1-3, the V gene TRBV6-5, with D unclear. The CDR3 has 14 residues. Germline-derived CDR1 and CDR2 are MNHEY and SVGAGI. V shed 2 bases and J shed 0 bases, with 5 bases lying between them. The CDR3 protein is CASSYQFSGNTIYF. The CDR3 coding sequence is TGTGCCAGCAGTTACCAATTCTCTGGAAACACCATATATTTT.

The CDR3 here is CATSDSKGSHNEQFF. In DNA, the CDR3 is TGTGCCACCAGTGATTCCAAAGGGAGCCACAATGAGCAGTTCTTC. The chain carries TRBV24-1 and TRBJ2-1; D perhaps matches TRBD2 (5 bases). Per germline, CDR1 KGHDR and CDR2 SFDVKD. The CDR3 runs 15 residues. V was shortened by 2 bases and J by 5 bases, with 12 bases between the two germline ends.

This clone appeared a single time. The V gene is TRBV4-1, the J gene TRBJ2-5; 13 bases agree with TRBD2. Per germline, CDR1 MGHRA and CDR2 YSYEKL. J lost 4 bases, V lost 8 bases, and 10 bases had no gene match. The CDR3 sequence is 16 residues long. The DNA for the CDR3 is TGCGCCAGCTCCCTTGGACTAGCGGGGGTTCGAGAGACCCAGTACTTC. Its translation: CASSLGLAGVRETQYF.

The J gene is TRBJ1-5, the V gene TRBV27; D remains ambiguous. The germline gives CDR1 MNHEY, CDR2 SMNVEV (reference sequence). This CDR3 has 13 residues. Trimming removed 6 bases at V and 0 bases at J, with 6 bases between. In DNA, the CDR3 is TGTGCCAGCAGCCGGTATAGCAATCAGCCCCAGCATTTT. Translating it yields CASSRYSNQPQHF.

A word on this clone: One end of the junction fails to match germline, which may point to a read error. The gene calls are TRBV12-3 or TRBV12-4 and TRBJ2-7, with a weak D call TRBD2 (6 bases). The CDR3 contains 13 residues. DNA of the CDR3: TGTGCCAGCAGTTTACGGTACGCGGGGAGTTCCCACTTC. Protein: CASSLRYAGSSHF.